The clone carrying this T cell receptor (beta chain) was seen more than once but under ten times. Germline-derived CDR1 and CDR2 are LGHNT and FRNRAP. V dropped 0 bases and J dropped 1 base, with 21 bases sitting between them. The length of the CDR3 is 19 residues. The repertoire was sequenced with immunoSEQ multiplex PCR; TCRdb's copy has only in-frame clones and lacks some. The sample includes under 140,000 clones, roughly 90% of them seen just once. This sample is drawn from a study of control samples from healthy donors and cancer patients. This rearrangement joins TRBV12-5 to TRBJ2-5, with D perhaps TRBD1 (5 bases). The sequencing input was PBMCs. This TCR was sampled from a woman in her sixties with lung cancer. This chain's CDR3 is CASGLVSDSPNPSQETQYF. The CDR3 region has the DNA TGTGCTAGTGGTTTGGTATCCGACAGCCCAAACCCTTCCCAAGAGACCCAGTACTTC.